This T cell receptor (beta chain) was sequenced in a study of blood T cell repertoires in COVID-19. The overall study: Samples of COVID-19 (acute and convalescent) were obtained from the United States, Italy and Spain. In each case, the material was cDNA or gDNA derived from T cells, B-cell-depleted T cells, or PBMCs.

Authors' data handling: Amplification of reference gene primers provided the estimated nucleated cell counts. Here immunoSEQ multiplex PCR was the method, and the copy in TCRdb shows in-frame clones only, minus some. The V and J calls and clone size come from that table; D and trimming were worked out from the DNA. This sample yields under 50,000 clones, of which approximately 92% are seen a single time; 9.5% to 15% belongs to the top ten. Trimming took 0 bases from V and 5 from J, leaving 13 bases between them. CDR3 length: 15 amino acids. Germline CDR1 LGHNA, CDR2 YSLEER. The rearrangement uses TRBV4-3 and TRBJ1-2; D call uncertain. The sequencing input was peripheral blood. This sequence originates from a human donor in a cohort sampled during active COVID-19. The CDR3 region has the DNA TGCGCCAGCAGCCAAGACAGCAGGTGGTGGTATGGCTACACCTTC. This translates into CASSQDSRWWYGYTF.